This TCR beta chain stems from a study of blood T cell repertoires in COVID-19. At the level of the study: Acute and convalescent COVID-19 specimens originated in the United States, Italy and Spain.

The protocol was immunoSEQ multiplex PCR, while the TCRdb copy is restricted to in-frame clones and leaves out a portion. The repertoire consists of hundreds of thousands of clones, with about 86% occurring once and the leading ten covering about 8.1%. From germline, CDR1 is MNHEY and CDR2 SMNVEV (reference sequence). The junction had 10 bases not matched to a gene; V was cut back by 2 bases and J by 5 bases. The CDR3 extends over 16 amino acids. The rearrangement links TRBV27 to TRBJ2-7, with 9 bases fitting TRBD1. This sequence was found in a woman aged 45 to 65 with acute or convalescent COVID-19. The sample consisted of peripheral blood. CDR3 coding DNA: TGTGCCAGCAGTTTAAGAGGACAGGGGTTTGTTAACGAGCAGTACTTC. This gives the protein CASSLRGQGFVNEQYF.